Listed below are T cell receptor beta chains from one sample, sequenced in a study of blood T cell repertoires in COVID-19. The table came from immunoSEQ multiplex PCR; TCRdb's copy has only in-frame clones and leaves some out. The sample holds hundreds of thousands of clones, roughly 87% seen once. Sequences were obtained from PBMCs or T cells enriched from blood (not recorded which). The receptors shown here come from a woman aged 40 to 50 who had recovered from COVID-19. Each CDR3 is given with its conserved first and last residue. A D gene is named only where the DNA matches it firmly. Some rows have no size entry. The others give once, few or many, or a class for an expanded clone.

J gene | V gene | clone size | D gene | CDR3 protein | CDR3 DNA
TRBJ2-1 | TRBV5-1 | once | . | CASSPLGGVEYEQFF | TGCGCCAGCAGTCCCTTAGGGGGAGTGGAGTATGAGCAGTTCTTC
TRBJ2-7 | TRBV9 | . | TRBD1 | CASSAGTGLNEQYF | TGTGCCAGCAGCGCCGGGACAGGGCTCAACGAGCAGTACTTC
TRBJ1-1 | TRBV18 | . | . | CASSATLTEAFF | TGTGCCAGCTCAGCGACACTCACTGAAGCTTTCTTT
TRBJ1-1 | TRBV12-5 | . | . | CASGFRIDITEAFF | TGTGCTAGTGGTTTTCGCATAGACATAACTGAAGCTTTCTTT
TRBJ2-7 | TRBV18 | . | . | CASSRDYPSGEQYF | TGTGCCAGCTCCCGGGATTATCCGAGTGGGGAGCAGTACTTC
TRBJ2-7 | TRBV2 | few | . | CASSGLANTYEQYF | TGTGCCAGCAGTGGGCTAGCTAACACCTACGAGCAGTACTTC
TRBJ2-3 | TRBV4-2 | once | TRBD2 | CASSRLGTSGTDTQYF | TGTGCCAGCAGCCGCTTGGGGACTAGCGGCACAGATACGCAGTATTTT
TRBJ2-2 | TRBV4-3 | . | TRBD2 | CASSPGLAGNTGELFF | TGCGCCAGCAGCCCGGGGCTAGCGGGGAACACCGGGGAGCTGTTTTTT
TRBJ2-7 | TRBV12-3/TRBV12-4 | . | TRBD1 | CASTTGIGYEQYF | TGTGCCTCTACGACAGGGATAGGCTACGAGCAGTACTTC
TRBJ2-2 | TRBV5-1 | . | TRBD2 | CASSLGLAVNTGELFF | TGCGCCAGCAGCTTGGGACTAGCGGTTAACACCGGGGAGCTGTTTTTT
TRBJ1-2 | TRBV19 | . | . | CASSITDSYGYTF | TGTGCCAGTAGTATAACTGACAGCTATGGCTACACCTTC
TRBJ1-6 | TRBV6-6 | few | TRBD1 | CASSTSRDRAVFSLHF | TGTGCCAGCAGTACTAGTAGGGACAGGGCGGTCTTCTCCCTCCACTTT
TRBJ2-5 | TRBV18 | . | TRBD2 | CASSPQRLAGEETQYF | TGTGCCAGCTCACCTCAGAGACTAGCGGGAGAAGAGACCCAGTACTTC
TRBJ1-4 | TRBV2 | . | TRBD1 | CASNSLGRTGRGSNEKLFF | TGTGCCAGCAATTCCCTGGGTCGGACAGGCCGGGGGTCTAATGAAAAACTGTTTTTT
TRBJ1-5 | TRBV18 | . | TRBD1 | CASSPGQGEPQHF | TGTGCCAGCTCACCGGGACAGGGTGAGCCCCAGCATTTT
TRBJ1-2 | TRBV6-1 | . | TRBD1 | CASSDPTGGSYGYTF | TGTGCCAGCAGTGACCCGACAGGGGGCTCCTATGGCTACACCTTC
TRBJ2-5 | TRBV21-1 | . | . | CASSAHPDRGPETQYF | TGTGCCAGCAGCGCACACCCGGACAGGGGGCCTGAGACCCAGTACTTC
TRBJ2-1 | TRBV2 | . | TRBD2 | CASRLADNEQFF | TGTGCCAGCAGACTAGCGGACAATGAGCAGTTCTTC
TRBJ2-2 | TRBV7-9 | . | . | CASSFAGLVTGELFF | TGTGCCAGCAGCTTCGCCGGACTTGTCACCGGGGAGCTGTTTTTT
TRBJ1-1 | TRBV30 | . | . | CAWSVGGLYAFF | TGTGCCTGGAGTGTCGGGGGGCTCTACGCTTTCTTT
TRBJ2-7 | TRBV2 | . | TRBD1 | CASSEAQGATYEQYF | TGTGCCAGCAGTGAAGCTCAGGGGGCTACCTACGAGCAGTACTTC
TRBJ2-7 | TRBV5-1 | . | . | CASNAGFRNEQYF | TGCGCCAGCAACGCAGGGTTCCGGAACGAGCAGTACTTC
TRBJ2-7 | TRBV7-2 | . | TRBD2 | CASSLAGGLAGVGGRYEQYF | TGTGCCAGCAGCTTAGCGGGTGGACTAGCGGGAGTAGGTGGCCGCTACGAGCAGTACTTC
TRBJ1-5 | TRBV4-2 | . | . | CASSQLNQPQHF | TGTGCCAGCAGCCAACTCAATCAGCCCCAGCATTTT
TRBJ2-1 | TRBV3-1/TRBV3-2 | . | TRBD2 | CASSRRLAGDNEQFF | TGTGCCAGCAGCCGCAGACTAGCGGGAGACAATGAGCAGTTCTTC
TRBJ1-1 | TRBV28 | . | . | CASSGGQTADTEAFF | TGTGCCAGCAGTGGCGGACAGACGGCCGACACTGAAGCTTTCTTT
TRBJ1-5 | TRBV7-9 | . | TRBD1 | CASSSQGAAGQPQHF | TGTGCCAGCAGCTCACAGGGGGCCGCCGGTCAGCCCCAGCATTTT
TRBJ2-1 | TRBV10-3 | . | . | CAISEYLLGAGGLSDNEQFF | TGTGCCATCAGTGAATACTTACTGGGAGCGGGCGGACTTTCGGACAATGAGCAGTTCTTC
TRBJ2-1 | TRBV29-1 | few | TRBD1 | CSVASGTGSGVEQFF | TGCAGCGTAGCGTCCGGGACAGGGAGTGGCGTTGAGCAGTTCTTC
TRBJ2-3 | TRBV30 | . | TRBD2 | CACTPWTSGGGDTQYF | TGTGCCTGTACCCCCTGGACTAGCGGGGGGGGCGATACGCAGTATTTT
TRBJ1-2 | TRBV18 | . | TRBD1 | CASSPPGAGGRYGYTF | TGTGCCAGCTCACCACCGGGGGCAGGGGGACGCTATGGCTACACCTTC
TRBJ2-7 | TRBV7-8 | few | TRBD2 | CASSPPRGVAHEQYF | TGTGCCAGCAGCCCCCCCCGGGGGGTAGCCCACGAGCAGTACTTC
TRBJ2-7 | TRBV10-3 | . | TRBD2 | CAISETSDYEQYF | TGTGCCATCAGTGAGACTAGCGATTACGAGCAGTACTTC
TRBJ2-1 | TRBV24-1 | . | . | CATSDSRLESNEQFF | TGTGCCACCAGTGATTCCCGACTAGAATCCAATGAGCAGTTCTTC
TRBJ2-1 | TRBV7-2 | few | TRBD2 | CASSLGLAEDNEQFF | TGTGCCAGCAGCTTAGGACTAGCGGAAGACAATGAGCAGTTCTTC
TRBJ1-3 | TRBV9 | . | . | CASSEAGFGNTIYF | TGTGCCAGCAGCGAAGCGGGGTTTGGAAACACCATATATTTT
TRBJ1-2 | TRBV2 | . | . | CASGTGGDYGYTF | TGTGCCAGTGGGACGGGGGGTGACTATGGCTACACCTTC
TRBJ2-7 | TRBV7-9 | . | . | CASSLGEGQYF | TGTGCCAGCAGCTTAGGCGAGGGGCAGTACTTC
TRBJ2-7 | TRBV6-5 | . | . | CASSPAALSSYEQYF | TGTGCCAGCAGCCCAGCGGCCCTCAGCTCCTACGAGCAGTACTTC
TRBJ2-7 | TRBV18 | . | TRBD1 | CASSLGTARSSYEQYF | TGTGCCAGCTCACTTGGGACAGCAAGGAGCTCCTACGAGCAGTACTTC
TRBJ2-5 | TRBV30 | once | TRBD2 | CAWSPLAGGVETQYF | TGTGCCTGGAGTCCTCTAGCGGGAGGGGTAGAGACCCAGTACTTC
TRBJ2-3 | TRBV5-4 | . | TRBD1 | CASSLGQGRRDTQYF | TGTGCCAGCAGCTTGGGACAGGGGCGGAGAGATACGCAGTATTTT
TRBJ1-1 | TRBV5-1 | few | . | CASSFAGVNTEAFF | TGCGCCAGCAGCTTTGCCGGGGTGAACACTGAAGCTTTCTTT
TRBJ2-1 | TRBV7-3 | once | . | CASSFEPLNNEQFF | TGTGCCAGCAGCTTCGAGCCCTTAAACAATGAGCAGTTCTTC
TRBJ2-1 | TRBV19 | . | TRBD2 | CASSIRPPSGGYNEQFF | TGTGCCAGTAGTATAAGGCCCCCCAGCGGGGGGTACAATGAGCAGTTCTTC
TRBJ1-6 | TRBV28 | . | TRBD1 | CASRGQGINNSPLHF | TGTGCCAGCAGGGGACAGGGAATCAATAATTCACCCCTCCACTTT
TRBJ1-1 | TRBV19 | . | . | CASSNSGLLNTEAFF | TGTGCCAGTAGTAACTCAGGGCTATTGAACACTGAAGCTTTCTTT
TRBJ2-7 | TRBV19 | once | . | CATSMPRTDSEQYF | TGTGCCACTTCAATGCCGAGGACAGACTCCGAGCAGTACTTC
TRBJ2-1 | TRBV5-4 | . | TRBD2 | CASSLEGGRAVEQFF | TGTGCCAGCAGCTTGGAGGGCGGGAGGGCGGTTGAGCAGTTCTTC
TRBJ2-2 | TRBV29-1 | . | . | CSVETDTNTGELFF | TGCAGCGTTGAGACAGACACGAACACCGGGGAGCTGTTTTTT
TRBJ1-5 | TRBV24-1 | few | . | CATRDLEGNQPQHF | TGTGCCACCCGAGACCTCGAGGGCAATCAGCCCCAGCATTTT